This TCR beta chain derives from a study of control samples from healthy donors and cancer patients. Data came from immunoSEQ multiplex PCR; TCRdb stores just in-frame clones and leaves some out. The sample lists 180,000 or so clones, around 92% seen once, with 1.5% in the top ten. The sequence was obtained from a woman in her 30s in good health. Specimen: blood.

CDR3 nucleotides: TGTGCCAGCAGCCAAACCACAGGGGGACGTGGAAACACCATATATTTT. Translation gives CASSQTTGGRGNTIYF. The chain couples TRBV14 to TRBJ1-3; 8 nucleotides agree with TRBD1. The V and J ends lost 2 bases and 3 bases, in that order; junction bases with no gene match: 6. Germline CDR1 SGHDN, CDR2 FVKESK. The CDR3 totals 16 residues. Full variable domain (remainder filled in from reference TRBV14 and TRBJ1-3): EAGVTQFPSHSVIEKGQTVTLRCDPISGHDNLYWYRRVMGKEIKFLLHFVKESKQDESGMPNNRFLAERTGGTYSTLKVQPAELEDSGVYFCASSQTTGGRGNTIYFGEGSWLTVV.